Listed below are T cell receptor beta chains from one sample, sequenced in a study of identical twins. Using its own MiXCR run on the 5' RACE reads, TCRdb lists one record per CDR3 protein. This sample carries over 550,000 distinct CDR3 sequences, roughly 7.2% of them seen once, and the ten largest clones take about 1.6%. The sample was also reused in another study, on yellow fever vaccine responses in identical twins.

The sequenced sample was PBMCs. The receptor source for this set is a woman aged 18-35 years in good health. Each CDR3 is given with its conserved first and last residue. The order of the fields is J gene, V gene, D gene, clone size, CDR3 DNA, CDR3 protein. D genes are given only for firm matches. A clone size is listed for some rows: how often the clone was seen (once, few, many), or a class if it is expanded.

j_gene: TRBJ1-4
v_gene: TRBV6-1
d_gene: NA
abundance: NA
CDR3nt: TGTGCCAGCAGCCGGGGTTCCGGAGTTTGGCGCGAAAAACTGTTTTTT
CDR3aa: CASSRGSGVWREKLFF

j_gene: TRBJ2-1
v_gene: TRBV12-3/TRBV12-4
d_gene: TRBD2
abundance: many
CDR3nt: TGTGCCAGCAGTGGGACTAGCGGGAGCGCAGGGACCTACAATGAGCAGTTCTTC
CDR3aa: CASSGTSGSAGTYNEQFF

j_gene: TRBJ1-2
v_gene: TRBV5-1
d_gene: TRBD1
abundance: NA
CDR3nt: TGCGCCAGCAGCTCAGGGGGCAGCGGTAACTATGGCTACACCTTC
CDR3aa: CASSSGGSGNYGYTF

j_gene: TRBJ1-2
v_gene: TRBV20-1
d_gene: NA
abundance: few
CDR3nt: TGCAGTGCTAGAGGAGAATTCGACTTAGGCTATGGCTACACCTTC
CDR3aa: CSARGEFDLGYGYTF

j_gene: TRBJ1-1
v_gene: TRBV12-3/TRBV12-4
d_gene: NA
abundance: many
CDR3nt: TGTGCCAGCAGCGACAGCATGAACACTGAAGCTTTCTTT
CDR3aa: CASSDSMNTEAFF

j_gene: TRBJ1-1
v_gene: TRBV5-1
d_gene: TRBD1
abundance: many
CDR3nt: TGCGCCAGCAGCTTAACTGGGACAGCCCTGGAAGCTTTCTTT
CDR3aa: CASSLTGTALEAFF

j_gene: TRBJ1-6
v_gene: TRBV6-5
d_gene: TRBD1
abundance: many
CDR3nt: TGTGCCAGCAGCGGACAGGGAGGACCCCTCCACTTT
CDR3aa: CASSGQGGPLHF

j_gene: TRBJ2-5
v_gene: TRBV7-7
d_gene: NA
abundance: NA
CDR3nt: TGTGCCAGCAGCGCTAGGGACGGGTACCAAGAGACCCAGTACTTC
CDR3aa: CASSARDGYQETQYF

j_gene: TRBJ2-1
v_gene: TRBV28
d_gene: NA
abundance: NA
CDR3nt: TGTGCCAGCAGTTTAAGGGACTCAAGCTCCTACAATGAGCAGTTCTTC
CDR3aa: CASSLRDSSSYNEQFF

j_gene: TRBJ2-3
v_gene: TRBV2
d_gene: TRBD1
abundance: NA
CDR3nt: TGTGCCAGCATCAGGGGGAAAGGGAAGGACACAGATACGCAGTATTTT
CDR3aa: CASIRGKGKDTDTQYF

j_gene: TRBJ2-3
v_gene: TRBV20-1
d_gene: TRBD2
abundance: many
CDR3nt: TGCAGTGCTAGAGATATGCCCGGGAGGGAAGATACGCAGTATTTT
CDR3aa: CSARDMPGREDTQYF

j_gene: TRBJ2-1
v_gene: TRBV12-3/TRBV12-4
d_gene: TRBD1
abundance: NA
CDR3nt: TGTGCCAGCAGTCGAGACAGGGGGCGTAGGAACAATGAGCAGTTCTTC
CDR3aa: CASSRDRGRRNNEQFF

j_gene: TRBJ2-3
v_gene: TRBV3-1
d_gene: NA
abundance: NA
CDR3nt: TGTGCCAGCAGCCCCCAACCGGGCGGAAGGGATACGCAGTATTTT
CDR3aa: CASSPQPGGRDTQYF

j_gene: TRBJ2-3
v_gene: TRBV20-1
d_gene: TRBD1
abundance: few
CDR3nt: TGCAGTGCCCGAACCGGGACAGGGTCCCAGTTGGATACGCAGTATTTT
CDR3aa: CSARTGTGSQLDTQYF

j_gene: TRBJ2-3
v_gene: TRBV4-1
d_gene: TRBD2
abundance: few
CDR3nt: TGCGCCAGCAGCCAAGAATTAGCGGGAGTTAGCACAGATACGCAGTATTTT
CDR3aa: CASSQELAGVSTDTQYF

j_gene: TRBJ2-1
v_gene: TRBV20-1
d_gene: NA
abundance: few
CDR3nt: TGCAGTGCTCCCCCTGCAGGGTACAATGAGCAGTTCTTC
CDR3aa: CSAPPAGYNEQFF

j_gene: TRBJ1-5
v_gene: TRBV25-1
d_gene: NA
abundance: NA
CDR3nt: TGTGCCAGCAGTGAATCGGGCATAAACAATCAGCCCCAGCATTTT
CDR3aa: CASSESGINNQPQHF

j_gene: TRBJ2-3
v_gene: TRBV29-1
d_gene: TRBD2
abundance: few
CDR3nt: TGCAGCGTTTTCGCTAGCGGGGGGCGCCTCTGTTTT
CDR3aa: CSVFASGGRLCF

j_gene: TRBJ2-2
v_gene: TRBV5-6
d_gene: NA
abundance: many
CDR3nt: TGTGCCAGCAGCTTGGCCGATCAGGGGAATTTCGGGGAGCTGTTTTTT
CDR3aa: CASSLADQGNFGELFF

j_gene: TRBJ2-7
v_gene: TRBV7-9
d_gene: NA
abundance: few
CDR3nt: TGTGCCAGCAGCTTAGGTCCGTATACTTCCTACGAGCAGTACTTC
CDR3aa: CASSLGPYTSYEQYF

j_gene: TRBJ2-3
v_gene: TRBV4-1
d_gene: NA
abundance: many
CDR3nt: TGCGCCAGCAGCCAACACGGGGGAGTGGGAACAGATACGCAGTATTTT
CDR3aa: CASSQHGGVGTDTQYF

j_gene: TRBJ2-1
v_gene: TRBV5-1
d_gene: TRBD2
abundance: few
CDR3nt: TGCGCCAGCAGCGCGTTGCTCGGGACTAGCGGCTACAATGAGCAGTTCTTC
CDR3aa: CASSALLGTSGYNEQFF

j_gene: TRBJ1-5
v_gene: TRBV12-3/TRBV12-4
d_gene: TRBD1
abundance: many
CDR3nt: TGTGCCAGCAGTTTAGGACAGGGTCAGCCCCAGCATTTT
CDR3aa: CASSLGQGQPQHF

j_gene: TRBJ1-1
v_gene: TRBV3-1
d_gene: NA
abundance: few
CDR3nt: TGTGCCAGCAGCCAACACCAGTGGGGTGCTAACACTGAAGCTTTCTTT
CDR3aa: CASSQHQWGANTEAFF

j_gene: TRBJ2-2
v_gene: TRBV6-5
d_gene: TRBD2
abundance: NA
CDR3nt: TGTGCCAGCAGTTCGGGACTAGCGGGCGGGGAGCTGTTTTTT
CDR3aa: CASSSGLAGGELFF

j_gene: TRBJ1-1
v_gene: TRBV6-5
d_gene: NA
abundance: NA
CDR3nt: TGTGCCAGCAGTTACTCATGGGTAGGGTTTGGAACTGAAGCTTTCTTT
CDR3aa: CASSYSWVGFGTEAFF

j_gene: TRBJ2-3
v_gene: TRBV28
d_gene: TRBD1
abundance: few
CDR3nt: TGTGCCAGCAGCCAAGACAGGGGGGACACAGATACGCAGTATTTT
CDR3aa: CASSQDRGDTDTQYF

j_gene: TRBJ2-3
v_gene: TRBV10-3
d_gene: NA
abundance: many
CDR3nt: TGTGCCACCAGGACGGCCCCTAGCACAGATACGCAGTATTTT
CDR3aa: CATRTAPSTDTQYF

j_gene: TRBJ1-3
v_gene: TRBV10-3
d_gene: NA
abundance: many
CDR3nt: TGTGCCATCAGTGAAAGGACAACGCAAATGACTGGAAACACCATATATTTT
CDR3aa: CAISERTTQMTGNTIYF

j_gene: TRBJ2-7
v_gene: TRBV12-3/TRBV12-4
d_gene: NA
abundance: many
CDR3nt: TGTGCCAGCAGTTTAGACTCAGTTTCCTACGAGCAGTACTTC
CDR3aa: CASSLDSVSYEQYF

j_gene: TRBJ2-5
v_gene: TRBV24-1
d_gene: NA
abundance: few
CDR3nt: TGTGCCACCAGTGACCAGGGAATAGAGACCCAGTACTTC
CDR3aa: CATSDQGIETQYF

j_gene: TRBJ2-4
v_gene: TRBV20-1
d_gene: NA
abundance: few
CDR3nt: TGCAGTGCTAACCCCGAGGCATTAGCCAAAAACATTCAGTACTTC
CDR3aa: CSANPEALAKNIQYF

j_gene: TRBJ2-5
v_gene: TRBV5-1
d_gene: TRBD1
abundance: many
CDR3nt: TGCGCCAGCAACGAAGGGACAGTCCAAGAGACCCAGTACTTC
CDR3aa: CASNEGTVQETQYF

j_gene: TRBJ1-1
v_gene: TRBV20-1
d_gene: NA
abundance: NA
CDR3nt: TGCAGTGCTAGTTGGGACGGGTTCACTGAAGCTTTCTTT
CDR3aa: CSASWDGFTEAFF

j_gene: TRBJ2-3
v_gene: TRBV5-1
d_gene: TRBD2
abundance: many
CDR3nt: TGCGCCAGCAGCTTGGATAGCGGGCCGATTACGCAGTATTTT
CDR3aa: CASSLDSGPITQYF

j_gene: TRBJ1-4
v_gene: TRBV20-1
d_gene: NA
abundance: NA
CDR3nt: TGCAGTGCTAGTTCGGCGATTCGGGAAAAACTGTTTTTT
CDR3aa: CSASSAIREKLFF

j_gene: TRBJ2-5
v_gene: TRBV11-2
d_gene: NA
abundance: few
CDR3nt: TGTGCCAGCAGCTTCGAGTCGTCTAGTGTTCGGGAGACCCAGTACTTC
CDR3aa: CASSFESSSVRETQYF

j_gene: TRBJ2-3
v_gene: TRBV20-1
d_gene: TRBD1
abundance: NA
CDR3nt: TGCAGTGCTAGAGATAACAGGGGAATAGCAGATACGCAGTATTTT
CDR3aa: CSARDNRGIADTQYF

j_gene: TRBJ2-1
v_gene: TRBV10-3
d_gene: TRBD2
abundance: many
CDR3nt: TGTGCCATCAGTGAAAAGCTGGCGGGAGGGTCGAATGAGCAGTTCTTC
CDR3aa: CAISEKLAGGSNEQFF

j_gene: TRBJ2-2
v_gene: TRBV5-5
d_gene: NA
abundance: NA
CDR3nt: TGTGCCAGCAGCTTGACAGGAGCTTTCACCGGGGAGCTGTTTTTT
CDR3aa: CASSLTGAFTGELFF

j_gene: TRBJ2-3
v_gene: TRBV11-2
d_gene: NA
abundance: many
CDR3nt: TGTGCCAGCAGCCCTCGACCCTTCACAGATACGCAGTATTTT
CDR3aa: CASSPRPFTDTQYF

j_gene: TRBJ2-1
v_gene: TRBV20-1
d_gene: NA
abundance: many
CDR3nt: TGCAGTGCTAGAGATTCCCGAGGCTACAATGAGCAGTTCTTC
CDR3aa: CSARDSRGYNEQFF

j_gene: TRBJ1-5
v_gene: TRBV12-3/TRBV12-4
d_gene: NA
abundance: many
CDR3nt: TGTGCCAGCACCATGAAAGGTAATCAGCCCCAGCATTTT
CDR3aa: CASTMKGNQPQHF

j_gene: TRBJ2-3
v_gene: TRBV6-5
d_gene: TRBD2
abundance: few
CDR3nt: TGTGCCAGCAGTTGGGGGGGGAGCGGAACTAGCACAGATACGCAGTATTTT
CDR3aa: CASSWGGSGTSTDTQYF

j_gene: TRBJ2-4
v_gene: TRBV7-8
d_gene: NA
abundance: many
CDR3nt: TGTGCCAGCAGCCCCGGCGAGGGCACAGTAGCCAAAAACATTCAGTACTTC
CDR3aa: CASSPGEGTVAKNIQYF

j_gene: TRBJ1-2
v_gene: TRBV12-3/TRBV12-4
d_gene: NA
abundance: few
CDR3nt: TGTGCCAGCAGTTTAAACGGCGGGGGGGAGGCTGGGGGCTACACCTTC
CDR3aa: CASSLNGGGEAGGYTF

j_gene: TRBJ2-3
v_gene: TRBV10-3
d_gene: TRBD2
abundance: few
CDR3nt: TGTGCCATTAGCGGGGGGCCCACAGATACGCAGTATTTT
CDR3aa: CAISGGPTDTQYF